This TCR beta chain emerged from a study of blood T cell repertoires in COVID-19. Trimming cost V 2 bases and J 2 bases; bases outside gene matches: 5. CDR1 and CDR2 (germline): MNHNS, SASEGT. The CDR3 loop spans 16 amino acids. The repertoire was sequenced with immunoSEQ multiplex PCR; TCRdb's copy has only in-frame clones and lacks some. The table lists approximately 260,000 clones, 82% of them singletons. Sequenced input: peripheral blood. The receptor's source is an elderly woman with active or convalescent COVID-19. The chain links TRBV6-1 to TRBJ1-2; 10 nucleotides align to TRBD1. The CDR3 reads CASSEPRQGANYGYTF. The CDR3 coding sequence is TGTGCCAGCAGTGAACCCCGACAGGGGGCCAACTATGGCTACACCTTC.